This T cell receptor (beta chain) was sequenced for a study of a mutant IDH1 vaccine in newly diagnosed glioma. Study background: There were eight vaccinations for patients, given in weeks 1, 3, 5, 7, 11, 15, 19 and 23. Vaccinations were initiated 4-6 weeks following radiotherapy alone, or were given together with temozolomide cycles.

Trimming left V 3 bases short and J 6 bases short, with 10 bases between. This CDR3 has 13 amino acids. CDR1 and CDR2 from the germline V gene are SGHDT and YYEEEE. About this clone: Its antigen is unknown.

Specified time point: week 23, last vaccination. Alongside topical imiquimod, each dose of vaccine comprised 300 ug of mutant IDH1 20-mer peptide. There were new WHO grade 3 or 4 astrocytomas in the donors, and these were IDH1-mutant and ATRX-lost. Produced via immunoSEQ multiplex PCR; TCRdb's table is partial and in-frame only. Of under 50,000 clones in the sample, more than 85% were seen once. Specimen: PBMCs, collected from a glioma patient whose treatment included an IDH1 peptide vaccine. The TCR sequence derives from a middle-aged man with glioma. The chain has TRBV5-6 and TRBJ1-5; a weak D match, TRBD1 (5 bases). This CDR3 reads CASSWGGFQPQHF. The CDR3 DNA is TGTGCCAGCAGCTGGGGGGGGTTTCAGCCCCAGCATTTT.